This paragraph reports one T cell receptor beta chain. This record belongs to a study of CD8+ T cells in alopecia areata. Study-wide background: Treatment with tofacitinib (6 to 18 months) was followed by 6 months off drug. Among treated patients, severity was scored by affected scalp area percentage.

V lost 0 bases and J lost 5, with 12 bases in between. CDR1 SGDLS and CDR2 YYNGEE come from the germline V gene. The CDR3 is made up of 14 amino acids. Treatment specified: oral pan-JAK inhibitor, 5-10 mg twice daily. From PBMCs, CD4+ and CD8+ T cells were sorted. TCR sequencing used cDNA made by reverse transcription of extracted RNA. Assay: immunoSEQ multiplex PCR; the TCRdb copy retains only in-frame clones and omits some. The sample includes about 88,000 clones, about 40% seen only once; the top ten take 15% to 20%. This clonotype was sampled from a human donor with alopecia areata. V and J are TRBV9 and TRBJ2-7; D may be TRBD2 (5 bases). Sequenced material: CD8+ T cells sorted from blood, taken at week 24, from a patient treated with tofacitinib. Here the CDR3 DNA reads TGTGCCAGCAGCGTAGGTTACGGGAACCACGAGCAGTACTTC. Translating gives CASSVGYGNHEQYF.